The sequence of this T cell receptor beta chain was determined in a study of shared clonotypes between healthy human individuals. Method: immunoSEQ multiplex PCR; TCRdb's copy keeps in-frame clones and lacks some. The table lists roughly 770,000 clones, just over 95% of them singletons. Terminally differentiated effector memory CD45RA+ cells were excluded by CCR7 positive selection of CD45RO-negative cells. This sequence originates from a man aged 25-45 years in good health. Sequenced sample: naive CD8+ T cells sorted from blood.

Here the CDR3 reads CATSRGTSGYEQYF. The DNA of the CDR3 is TGTGCCACCAGCAGAGGGACTAGCGGCTACGAGCAGTACTTC. This chain uses TRBV15 with TRBJ2-5, with 10 bases aligning to TRBD2. The J call may be wrong; the DNA end is better matched by TRBJ2-7. The CDR3 extends over 14 amino acids. CDR1 is LNHNV, CDR2 YYDKDF, per germline (reference sequence).